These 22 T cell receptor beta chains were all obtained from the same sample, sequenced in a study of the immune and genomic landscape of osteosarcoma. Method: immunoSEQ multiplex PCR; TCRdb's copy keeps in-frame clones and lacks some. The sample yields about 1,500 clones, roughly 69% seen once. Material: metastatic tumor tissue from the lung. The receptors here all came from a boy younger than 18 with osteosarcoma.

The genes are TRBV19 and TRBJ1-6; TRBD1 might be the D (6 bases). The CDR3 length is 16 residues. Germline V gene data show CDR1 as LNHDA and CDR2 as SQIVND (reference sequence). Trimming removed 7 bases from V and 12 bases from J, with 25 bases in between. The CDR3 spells CASTPAPATGVLPLHF. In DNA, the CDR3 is TGTGCCAGTACTCCGGCCCCGGCGACAGGTGTATTACCCCTCCACTTT.

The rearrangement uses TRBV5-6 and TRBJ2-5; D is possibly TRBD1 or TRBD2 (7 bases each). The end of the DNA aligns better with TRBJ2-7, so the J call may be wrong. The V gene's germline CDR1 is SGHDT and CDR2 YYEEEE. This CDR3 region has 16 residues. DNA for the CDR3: TGTGCCAGCAGCTTGTGCGGGGGACAGTACTACTACGAGCAGTACTTC. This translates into CASSLCGGQYYYEQYF.

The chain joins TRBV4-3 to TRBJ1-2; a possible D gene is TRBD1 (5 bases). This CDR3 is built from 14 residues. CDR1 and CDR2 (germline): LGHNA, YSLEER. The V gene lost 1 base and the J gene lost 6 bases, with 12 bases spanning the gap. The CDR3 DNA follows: TGCGCCAGCAGCCAAGGAACAGGTTGGGATGGCTACACCTTC. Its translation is CASSQGTGWDGYTF.

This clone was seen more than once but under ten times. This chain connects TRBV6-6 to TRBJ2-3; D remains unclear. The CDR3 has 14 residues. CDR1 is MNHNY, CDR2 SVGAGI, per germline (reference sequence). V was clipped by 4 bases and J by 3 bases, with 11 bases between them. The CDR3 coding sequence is TGTGCCAGCAGTTTCTCCCCAAGAACAGATACGCAGTATTTT. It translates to CASSFSPRTDTQYF.

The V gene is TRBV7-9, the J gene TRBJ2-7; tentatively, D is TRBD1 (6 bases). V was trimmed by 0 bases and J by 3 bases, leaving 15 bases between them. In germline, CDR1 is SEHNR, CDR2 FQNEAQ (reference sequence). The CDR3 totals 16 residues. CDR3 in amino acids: CASSLASQGSNYEQYF. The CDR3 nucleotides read TGTGCCAGCAGCTTAGCGTCACAGGGCTCGAACTACGAGCAGTACTTC.

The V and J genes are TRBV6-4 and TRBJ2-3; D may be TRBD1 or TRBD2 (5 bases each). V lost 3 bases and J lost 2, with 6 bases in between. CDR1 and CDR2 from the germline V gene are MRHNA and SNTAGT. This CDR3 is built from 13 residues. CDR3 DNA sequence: TGTGCCAGCAGTGAGGGGGACACAGATACGCAGTATTTT. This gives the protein CASSEGDTDTQYF.

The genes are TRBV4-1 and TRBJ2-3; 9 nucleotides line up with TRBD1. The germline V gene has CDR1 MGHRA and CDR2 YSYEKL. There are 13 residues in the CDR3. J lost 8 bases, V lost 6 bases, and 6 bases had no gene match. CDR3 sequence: CASRDRGGGTQYF. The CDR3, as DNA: TGCGCCAGCAGGGACAGGGGCGGGGGTACGCAGTATTTT.

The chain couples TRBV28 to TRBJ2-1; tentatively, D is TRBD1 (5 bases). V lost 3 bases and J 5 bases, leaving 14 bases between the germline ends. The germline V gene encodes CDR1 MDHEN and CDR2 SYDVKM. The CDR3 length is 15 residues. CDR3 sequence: CASSFAGKNNNEQFF. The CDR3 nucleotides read TGTGCCAGCAGTTTCGCAGGGAAAAATAACAATGAGCAGTTCTTC.

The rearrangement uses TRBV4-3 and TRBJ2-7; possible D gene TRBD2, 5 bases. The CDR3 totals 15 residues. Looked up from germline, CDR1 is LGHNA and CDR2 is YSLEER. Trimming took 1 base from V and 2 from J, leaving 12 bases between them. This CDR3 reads CASSQGEGTAYEQYF. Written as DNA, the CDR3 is TGCGCCAGCAGCCAAGGAGAGGGTACAGCCTACGAGCAGTACTTC.

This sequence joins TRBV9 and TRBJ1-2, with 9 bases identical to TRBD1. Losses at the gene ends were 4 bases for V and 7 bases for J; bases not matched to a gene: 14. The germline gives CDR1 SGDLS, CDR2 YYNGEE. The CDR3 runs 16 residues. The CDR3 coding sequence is TGTGCCAGCAGCCCCCACCATAGGACAGGGGTCGGTGGCTACACCTTC. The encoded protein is CASSPHHRTGVGGYTF.

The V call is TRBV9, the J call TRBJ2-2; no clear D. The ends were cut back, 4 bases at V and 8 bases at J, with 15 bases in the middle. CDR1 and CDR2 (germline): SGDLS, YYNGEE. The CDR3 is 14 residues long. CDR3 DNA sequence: TGTGCCAGCAGCTTGTGGACCGCGGAGGGGGAGCTGTTTTTT. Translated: CASSLWTAEGELFF.

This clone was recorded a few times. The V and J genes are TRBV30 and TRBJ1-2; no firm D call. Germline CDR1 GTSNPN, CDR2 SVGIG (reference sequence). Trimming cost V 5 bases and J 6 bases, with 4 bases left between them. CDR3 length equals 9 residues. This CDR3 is CAWADGYTF. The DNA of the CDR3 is TGTGCCTGGGCGGATGGCTACACCTTC.

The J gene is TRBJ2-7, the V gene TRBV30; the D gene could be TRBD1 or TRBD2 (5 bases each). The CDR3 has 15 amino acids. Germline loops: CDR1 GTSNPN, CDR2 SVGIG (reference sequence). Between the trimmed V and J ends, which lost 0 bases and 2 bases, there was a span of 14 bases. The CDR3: CAWSVETGPAYEQYF. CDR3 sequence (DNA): TGTGCCTGGAGTGTGGAGACGGGACCCGCCTACGAGCAGTACTTC.

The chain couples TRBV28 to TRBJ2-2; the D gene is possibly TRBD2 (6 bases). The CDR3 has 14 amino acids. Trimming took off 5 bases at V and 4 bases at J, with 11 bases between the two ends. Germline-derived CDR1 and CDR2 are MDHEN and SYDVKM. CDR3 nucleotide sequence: TGTGCCAGCAGTGGAGGGAGTCGCACCGGGGAGCTGTTTTTT. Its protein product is CASSGGSRTGELFF.

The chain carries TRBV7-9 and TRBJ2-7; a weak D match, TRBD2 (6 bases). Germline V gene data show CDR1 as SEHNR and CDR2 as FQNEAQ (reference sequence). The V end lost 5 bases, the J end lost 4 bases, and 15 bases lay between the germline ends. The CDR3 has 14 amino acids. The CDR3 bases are TGTGCCAGCAGCAGAGGAGGGGCCGGGTACGAGCAGTACTTC. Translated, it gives CASSRGGAGYEQYF.

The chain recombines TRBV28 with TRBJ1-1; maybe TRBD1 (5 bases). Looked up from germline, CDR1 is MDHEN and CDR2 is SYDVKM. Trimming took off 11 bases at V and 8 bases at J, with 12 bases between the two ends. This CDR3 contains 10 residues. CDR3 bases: TGTGCCGCCCAACGGACAGAAGCTTTCTTT. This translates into CAAQRTEAFF.

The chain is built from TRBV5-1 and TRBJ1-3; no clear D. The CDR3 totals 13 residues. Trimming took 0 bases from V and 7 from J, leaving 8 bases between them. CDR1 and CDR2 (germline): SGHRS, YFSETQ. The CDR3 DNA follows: TGCGCCAGCAGCTTGGACAGAAGCAACACCATATATTTT. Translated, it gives CASSLDRSNTIYF.

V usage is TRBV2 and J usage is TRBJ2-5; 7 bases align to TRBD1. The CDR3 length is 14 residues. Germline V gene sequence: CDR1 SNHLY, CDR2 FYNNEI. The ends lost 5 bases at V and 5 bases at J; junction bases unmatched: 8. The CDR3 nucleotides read TGTGCCAGCAGTCCAGACAGGGTTTCGGAGACCCAGTACTTC. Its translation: CASSPDRVSETQYF.

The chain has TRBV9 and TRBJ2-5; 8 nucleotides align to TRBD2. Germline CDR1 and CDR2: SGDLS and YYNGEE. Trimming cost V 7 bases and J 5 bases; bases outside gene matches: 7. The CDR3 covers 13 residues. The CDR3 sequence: CASSSGSGETQYF. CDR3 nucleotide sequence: TGTGCCAGCTCCAGCGGGAGTGGCGAGACCCAGTACTTC. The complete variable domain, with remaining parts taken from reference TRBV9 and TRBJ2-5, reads DSGVTQTPKHLITATGQRVTLRCSPRSGDLSVYWYQQSLDQGLQFLIQYYNGEERAKGNILERFSAQQFPDLHSELNLSSLELGDSALYFCASSSGSGETQYFGPGTRLLVL.

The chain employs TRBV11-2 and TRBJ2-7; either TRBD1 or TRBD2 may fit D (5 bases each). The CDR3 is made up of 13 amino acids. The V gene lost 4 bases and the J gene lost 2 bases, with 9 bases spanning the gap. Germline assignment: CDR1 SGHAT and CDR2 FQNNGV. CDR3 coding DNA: TGTGCCAGCAGCTGGGGGAGTACCTACGAGCAGTACTTC. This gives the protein CASSWGSTYEQYF. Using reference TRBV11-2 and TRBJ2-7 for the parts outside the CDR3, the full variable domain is EAGVAQSPRYKIIEKRQSVAFWCNPISGHATLYWYQQILGQGPKLLIQFQNNGVVDDSQLPKDRFSAERLKGVDSTLKIQPAKLEDSAVYLCASSWGSTYEQYFGPGTRLTVT.

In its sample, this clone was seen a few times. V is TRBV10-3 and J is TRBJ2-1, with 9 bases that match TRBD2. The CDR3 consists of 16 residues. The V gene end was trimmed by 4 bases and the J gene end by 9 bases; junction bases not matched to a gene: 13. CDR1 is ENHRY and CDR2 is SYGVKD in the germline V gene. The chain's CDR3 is CAISGPVASGDLEQFF. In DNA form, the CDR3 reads TGTGCCATCAGTGGCCCCGTGGCTAGCGGGGATCTTGAGCAGTTCTTC.

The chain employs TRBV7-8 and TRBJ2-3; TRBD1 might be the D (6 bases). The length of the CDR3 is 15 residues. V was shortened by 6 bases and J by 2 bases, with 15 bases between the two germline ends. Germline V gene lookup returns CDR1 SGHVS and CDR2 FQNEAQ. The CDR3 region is CASRDFQGPTDTQYF. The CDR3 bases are TGTGCCAGCAGGGATTTTCAGGGGCCCACAGATACGCAGTATTTT.